This T cell receptor beta chain was sequenced for a study of cytomegalovirus exposure and HLA in healthy donors. Profiling relied on immunoSEQ multiplex PCR, and the TCRdb table lists in-frame clones only, not all of them. Counted here are more than 85,000 clones, more than 85% occurring once; the ten biggest clones make up approximately 4%. Sequenced: PBMCs. The origin of this receptor is a woman younger than 35 in good health and CMV-seropositive.

The chain's CDR3 is CASSLGDGGGATGELFF. Written as DNA, the CDR3 is TGTGCCAGCAGCTTAGGAGACGGCGGGGGGGCTACCGGGGAGCTGTTTTTT. The chain employs TRBV13 and TRBJ2-2, with 9 bases identical to TRBD2. J lost 5 bases, V lost 0 bases, and 7 bases had no gene match. The germline V gene encodes CDR1 PRHDT and CDR2 FYEKMQ (reference sequence). This CDR3 has 17 residues. The full variable domain, with the rest looked up from reference TRBV13 and TRBJ2-2, is AAGVIQSPRHLIKEKRETATLKCYPIPRHDTVYWYQQGPGQDPQFLISFYEKMQSDKGSIPDRFSAQQFSDYHSELNMSSLELGDSALYFCASSLGDGGGATGELFFGEGSRLTVL.